This entry lists 21 T cell receptor beta chains sequenced from one sample in a study of beta chain features in type 1 diabetes. As every portion of the isolated RNA was reverse transcribed, the sequencing read expressed TCRB transcripts. This table comes from immunoSEQ multiplex PCR, and its TCRdb copy is limited to in-frame clones, with some not included. This sample has some 60,000 clones; about three fifths occur once, and the top ten carry 2.2%. The specimen was Tregs from blood. These receptors were obtained from a woman between 18 and 30 years old in good health.

This clone showed up just a few times. The chain carries TRBV10-3 and TRBJ2-6; the D gene is possibly TRBD2 (6 bases). The V gene lost 8 bases and the J gene lost 2 bases, with 7 bases spanning the gap. CDR3 length equals 13 residues. Per germline, CDR1 ENHRY and CDR2 SYGVKD. CDR3 residues: CAIRGTGANVLTF. The CDR3 DNA sequence: TGTGCCATCCGGGGGACTGGGGCCAACGTCCTGACTTTC.

This clone has just a few counts. The chain employs TRBV7-2 and TRBJ2-6; D not resolved. Germline V CDR1 and CDR2: SGHTA, FQGNSA. The CDR3 is made up of 16 amino acids. Trimming pared 1 base from V and 0 bases from J, leaving 7 bases between. CDR3 loop: CASSLDSTSGANVLTF. The CDR3 bases are TGTGCCAGCAGCTTAGACAGTACCTCTGGGGCCAACGTCCTGACTTTC.

This clone appeared a few times. The chain uses TRBV7-9 and TRBJ1-1; D is ambiguous. Germline lookup yields CDR1 SEHNR and CDR2 FQNEAQ (reference sequence). CDR3 size: 14 residues. V was pared by 3 bases and J by 2 bases, with 10 bases between. CDR3 in DNA: TGTGCCAGCAGCTTCGTGGAGGGAAACACTGAAGCTTTCTTT. The encoded protein is CASSFVEGNTEAFF.

The gene calls are TRBV11-3 and TRBJ2-5; no clear D gene. Germline lookup yields CDR1 SGHNT and CDR2 YENEEA. Between the trimmed V and J ends, which lost 0 bases and 2 bases, there was a span of 4 bases. This CDR3 spans 13 amino acids. The CDR3 loop is CASSLETQETQYF. DNA of the CDR3: TGTGCCAGCAGCTTAGAGACTCAAGAGACCCAGTACTTC.

This clone was seen only a few times. The CDR3 DNA is TGTGCCTGGAAGGAGGGTAAAGGCTACACCTTC. Translated: CAWKEGKGYTF. The J gene is TRBJ1-2, the V gene TRBV30; unclear D gene. The V end was cut by 4 bases, the J end by 8 bases, with 11 bases between. Germline-derived CDR1 and CDR2 are GTSNPN and SVGIG (reference sequence). The CDR3 contains 11 residues.

V is TRBV5-6 and J is TRBJ2-1; D is undetermined. CDR1 and CDR2 from the germline V gene are SGHDT and YYEEEE. V was cut by 2 bases and J by 6 bases, with 9 bases left in between. There are 13 residues in the CDR3. This CDR3 is CASSLQQSNEQFF. For the CDR3, the DNA is TGTGCCAGCAGCTTACAACAGAGCAATGAGCAGTTCTTC.

About this clone itself: The sample holds other DNA sequences that translate to the same CDR3. This sequence joins TRBV5-1 and TRBJ2-3; TRBD2 agrees at 11 bases. Germline CDR1 reads SGHRS; CDR2 reads YFSETQ. With V trimmed by 4 bases and J by 5 bases, 6 bases remained unmatched. The CDR3 has 15 residues. In nucleotides, the CDR3 is TGCGCCAGCAGCAATCTAGCGGGAGGTGGAGATACGCAGTATTTT. Encoded protein: CASSNLAGGGDTQYF.

This chain joins TRBV7-2 and TRBJ1-1, with 7 bases fitting TRBD1. Looked up from germline, CDR1 is SGHTA and CDR2 is FQGNSA. V trimming: 1 base; J trimming: 3 bases; junction bases outside the gene matches: 11. The CDR3 contains 17 residues. The CDR3 DNA reads as TGTGCCAGCAGCTTAGTAAGGGACAGTTGGGGGGACACTGAAGCTTTCTTT. Its translation is CASSLVRDSWGDTEAFF.

The V and J genes are TRBV9 and TRBJ1-4; TRBD1 agrees at 11 bases. CDR1 and CDR2 (germline): SGDLS, YYNGEE. With V trimmed by 0 bases and J by 7 bases, 8 bases remained unmatched. The CDR3 length is 17 residues. Here the CDR3 reads CASSVGIVDRGREKLFF. The CDR3 DNA follows: TGTGCCAGCAGCGTAGGGATCGTGGACAGGGGGCGTGAAAAACTGTTTTTT.

The chain carries TRBV10-2 and TRBJ1-3, with 9 bases matching TRBD1. In germline, CDR1 is WSHSY, CDR2 SAAADI. The CDR3 loop spans 16 amino acids. The trim removed 3 bases at V and 3 bases at J, leaving 6 bases unmatched. The CDR3 DNA reads TGCGCCAGCAGTGATCCCGGGACAGGGAATGGAAACACCATATATTTT. The encoded protein is CASSDPGTGNGNTIYF.

This clone was observed a handful of times. The V and J genes are TRBV5-1 and TRBJ2-7; the match to TRBD1 covers 8 bases. V shed 4 bases and J 4 bases; nucleotides not matched to a gene: 7. The CDR3 length is 14 residues. The V gene's germline CDR1 is SGHRS and CDR2 YFSETQ. The CDR3 DNA follows: TGCGCCAGCAGCGAGGGACAGGTCGGGTACGAGCAGTACTTC. Protein product: CASSEGQVGYEQYF.

The sample holds a few counts of this clone. The V call is TRBV7-9, the J call TRBJ2-7, with D hard to call. CDR1 SEHNR and CDR2 FQNEAQ come from the germline V gene (reference sequence). Trimming pared 3 bases from V and 2 bases from J, leaving 11 bases between. This CDR3 is 14 amino acids long. This chain's CDR3 is CASSFSFPPYEQYF. In nucleotides, the CDR3 is TGTGCCAGCAGCTTTTCTTTCCCCCCCTACGAGCAGTACTTC.

The V call is TRBV29-1, the J call TRBJ1-2, with D possibly being TRBD1 (5 bases). The V gene lost 7 bases and the J gene lost 5 bases, with 17 bases spanning the gap. The germline gives CDR1 SQVTM, CDR2 ANQGSEA. The CDR3 sequence is 13 residues long. CDR3 in amino acids: CSADTPQIYGYTF. The CDR3 bases are TGCAGCGCGGACACCCCACAGATATATGGCTACACCTTC.

The gene calls are TRBV7-9 and TRBJ2-1; 7 positions agree with TRBD1. The CDR3 is 12 amino acids. The trim removed 3 bases at V and 10 bases at J, leaving 3 bases unmatched. Germline assignment: CDR1 SEHNR and CDR2 FQNEAQ (reference sequence). DNA of the CDR3: TGTGCCAGCAGCTTGGGACAGAGGGAGCAGTTCTTC. This sequence encodes CASSLGQREQFF.

The rearrangement links TRBV6-5 to TRBJ2-3; a weak D match, TRBD1 (6 bases). The CDR3 runs 14 residues. The V end lost 5 bases, the J end lost 6 bases, and 15 bases lay between the germline ends. CDR1 is MNHEY, CDR2 SVGAGI, per germline. CDR3 sequence reads: CASSAKQGTDTQYF. CDR3 nucleotide sequence: TGTGCCAGCAGTGCCAAACAGGGTACCGATACGCAGTATTTT.

The V and J genes are TRBV7-9 and TRBJ2-7; 7 positions match TRBD1. The CDR3 totals 15 residues. Looked up from germline, CDR1 is SEHNR and CDR2 is FQNEAQ (reference sequence). V shed 5 bases and J 2 bases; nucleotides not matched to a gene: 9. The CDR3 nucleotides are TGTGCCAGCAGCGGGGGACAGCTTTCTCCCTACGAGCAGTACTTC. Amino acid sequence: CASSGGQLSPYEQYF.

This clone has only a few counts. The rearrangement joins TRBV7-9 to TRBJ2-1; D might be TRBD2 (5 bases). Germline values: CDR1 SEHNR, CDR2 FQNEAQ (reference sequence). The CDR3 is made up of 19 amino acids. Trimming cost V 0 bases and J 0 bases, with 18 bases left between them. The CDR3 protein is CASSLARRTGSSSYNEQFF. The CDR3, as DNA: TGTGCCAGCAGCTTAGCGCGGAGGACTGGTAGTAGCTCCTACAATGAGCAGTTCTTC.

The chain has TRBV19 and TRBJ2-1; TRBD2 matches at 12 bases. Germline V lookup: CDR1 LNHDA, CDR2 SQIVND (reference sequence). Trimming cost V 5 bases and J 7 bases; bases outside gene matches: 15. This CDR3 is built from 18 residues. CDR3 nucleotides: TGTGCCAGTAGTCCGCGGCCTTTTCTAGCGGGAGGGGCGAATGAGCAGTTCTTC. Translating gives CASSPRPFLAGGANEQFF.

This chain joins TRBV12-5 and TRBJ2-1; a weak D match, TRBD1 (6 bases). The CDR3 totals 18 residues. CDR1 LGHNT and CDR2 FRNRAP come from the germline V gene. V gave up 2 bases and J gave up 2 bases, with 19 bases separating them. CDR3 protein: CASGLNQLTGTPYNEQFF. The DNA for the CDR3 is TGTGCTAGTGGTTTGAACCAGTTAACAGGGACCCCCTACAATGAGCAGTTCTTC.

The chain uses TRBV4-2 and TRBJ2-2, with D tentatively TRBD1 (6 bases). CDR1 and CDR2 (germline): LGHNA, YNFKEQ. The CDR3 runs 18 residues. Trimming removed 0 bases at V and 1 base at J, with 15 bases between. The CDR3 DNA reads TGTGCCAGCAGCCAAGATGGGGGCAGGGCTGGGAACACCGGGGAGCTGTTTTTT. Amino acids: CASSQDGGRAGNTGELFF.

This clone has a handful of counts. The V gene is TRBV7-9, the J gene TRBJ2-3; a weak D match, TRBD2 (5 bases). Trimming took 6 bases from V and 1 from J, leaving 14 bases between them. The CDR3 runs to 15 residues. The germline gives CDR1 SEHNR, CDR2 FQNEAQ (reference sequence). The CDR3 coding sequence is TGTGCCAGCAGTTTTAGAGGGAGACGCACAGATACGCAGTATTTT. Protein product: CASSFRGRRTDTQYF.